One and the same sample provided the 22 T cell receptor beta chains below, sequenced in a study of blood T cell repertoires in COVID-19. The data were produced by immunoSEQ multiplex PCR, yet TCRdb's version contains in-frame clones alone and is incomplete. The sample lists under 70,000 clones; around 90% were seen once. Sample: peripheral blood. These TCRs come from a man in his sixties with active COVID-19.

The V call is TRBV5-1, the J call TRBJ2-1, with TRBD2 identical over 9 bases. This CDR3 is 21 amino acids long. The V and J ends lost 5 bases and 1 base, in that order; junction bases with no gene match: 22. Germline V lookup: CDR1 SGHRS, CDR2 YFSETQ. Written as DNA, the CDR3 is TGCGCCAGCAGTTCCGACTCGTCCAGCGGGGGGCTGAGACGATCCTACAATGAGCAGTTCTTC. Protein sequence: CASSSDSSSGGLRRSYNEQFF.

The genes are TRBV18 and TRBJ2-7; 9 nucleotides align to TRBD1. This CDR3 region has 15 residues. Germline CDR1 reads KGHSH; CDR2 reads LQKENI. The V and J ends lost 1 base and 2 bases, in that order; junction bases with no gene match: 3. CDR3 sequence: CASSPRQGDTYEQYF. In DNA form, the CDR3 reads TGTGCCAGCTCACCACGACAGGGGGACACCTACGAGCAGTACTTC.

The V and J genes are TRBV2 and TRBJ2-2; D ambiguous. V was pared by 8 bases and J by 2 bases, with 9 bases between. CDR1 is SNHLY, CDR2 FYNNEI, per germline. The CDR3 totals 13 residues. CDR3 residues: CASRVDNTGELFF. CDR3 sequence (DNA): TGTGCCAGCCGGGTCGATAACACCGGGGAGCTGTTTTTT.

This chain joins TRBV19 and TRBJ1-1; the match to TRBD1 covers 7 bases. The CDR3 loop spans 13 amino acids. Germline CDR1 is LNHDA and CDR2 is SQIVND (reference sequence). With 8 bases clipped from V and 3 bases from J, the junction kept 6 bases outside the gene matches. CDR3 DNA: TGTGCCAGTCTACAGGGGCTGGACACTGAAGCTTTCTTT. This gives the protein CASLQGLDTEAFF.

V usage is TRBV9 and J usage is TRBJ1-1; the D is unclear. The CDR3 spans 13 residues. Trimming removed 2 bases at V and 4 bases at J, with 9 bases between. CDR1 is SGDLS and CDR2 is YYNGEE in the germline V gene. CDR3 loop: CASSVGVVTEAFF. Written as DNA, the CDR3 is TGTGCCAGCAGCGTCGGAGTAGTCACTGAAGCTTTCTTT.

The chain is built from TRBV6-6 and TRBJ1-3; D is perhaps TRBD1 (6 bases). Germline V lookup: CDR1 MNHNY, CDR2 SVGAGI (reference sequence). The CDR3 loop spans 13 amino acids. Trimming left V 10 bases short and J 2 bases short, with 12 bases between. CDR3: CAMARGAGNTIYF. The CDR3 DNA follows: TGTGCCATGGCCAGGGGTGCTGGAAACACCATATATTTT.

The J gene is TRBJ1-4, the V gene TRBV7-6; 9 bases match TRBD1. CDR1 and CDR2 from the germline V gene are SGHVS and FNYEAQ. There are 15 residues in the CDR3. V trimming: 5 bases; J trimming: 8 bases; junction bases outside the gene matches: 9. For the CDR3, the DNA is TGTGCCAGCAGCCTAGTGACAGGGGGGTTAGAAAAACTGTTTTTT. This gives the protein CASSLVTGGLEKLFF.

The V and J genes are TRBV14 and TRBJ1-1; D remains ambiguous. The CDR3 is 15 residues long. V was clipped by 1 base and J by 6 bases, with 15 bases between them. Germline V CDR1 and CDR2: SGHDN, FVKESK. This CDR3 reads CASSQGRQRYSEAFF. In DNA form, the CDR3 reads TGTGCCAGCAGCCAAGGGCGACAAAGGTATTCTGAAGCTTTCTTT.

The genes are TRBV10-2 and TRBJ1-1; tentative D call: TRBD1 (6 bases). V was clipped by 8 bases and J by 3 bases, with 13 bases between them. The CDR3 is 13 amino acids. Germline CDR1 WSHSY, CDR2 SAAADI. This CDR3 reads CASSDRIDTEAFF. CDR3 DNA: TGCGCCAGCTCTGACAGGATCGACACTGAAGCTTTCTTT.

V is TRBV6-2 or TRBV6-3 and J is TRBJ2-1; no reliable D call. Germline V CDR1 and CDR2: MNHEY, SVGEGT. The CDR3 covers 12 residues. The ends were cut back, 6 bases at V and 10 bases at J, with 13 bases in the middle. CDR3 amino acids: CASSLSRYEQFF. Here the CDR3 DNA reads TGTGCCAGCAGCTTATCTAGGTACGAGCAGTTCTTC.

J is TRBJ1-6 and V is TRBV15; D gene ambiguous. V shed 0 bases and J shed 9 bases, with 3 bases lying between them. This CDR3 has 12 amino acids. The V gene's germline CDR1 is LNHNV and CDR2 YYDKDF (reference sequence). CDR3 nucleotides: TGTGCCACCAGCAGAGAGAGTTCACCCCTCCACTTT. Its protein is CATSRESSPLHF.

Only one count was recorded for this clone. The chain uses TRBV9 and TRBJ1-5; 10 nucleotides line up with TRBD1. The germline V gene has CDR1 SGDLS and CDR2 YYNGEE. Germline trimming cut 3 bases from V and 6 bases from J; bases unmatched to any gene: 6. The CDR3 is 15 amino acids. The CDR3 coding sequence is TGTGCCAGCAGCGGCGGGACAGGGGTGGGTCAGCCCCAGCATTTT. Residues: CASSGGTGVGQPQHF. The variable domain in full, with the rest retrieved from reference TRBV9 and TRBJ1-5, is DSGVTQTPKHLITATGQRVTLRCSPRSGDLSVYWYQQSLDQGLQFLIQYYNGEERAKGNILERFSAQQFPDLHSELNLSSLELGDSALYFCASSGGTGVGQPQHFGDGTRLSIL.

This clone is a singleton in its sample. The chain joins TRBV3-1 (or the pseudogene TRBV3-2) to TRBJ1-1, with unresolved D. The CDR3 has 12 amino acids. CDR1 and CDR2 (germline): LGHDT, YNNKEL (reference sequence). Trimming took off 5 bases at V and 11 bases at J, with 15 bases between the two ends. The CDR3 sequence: CASSFEAENAFF. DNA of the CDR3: TGTGCCAGCAGCTTTGAGGCGGAAAATGCTTTCTTT.

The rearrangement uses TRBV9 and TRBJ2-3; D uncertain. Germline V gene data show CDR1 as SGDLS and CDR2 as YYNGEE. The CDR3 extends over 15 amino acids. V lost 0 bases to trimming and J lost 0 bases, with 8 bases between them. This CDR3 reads CASSVGPQSTDTQYF. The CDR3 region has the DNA TGTGCCAGCAGCGTAGGACCACAGAGCACAGATACGCAGTATTTT.

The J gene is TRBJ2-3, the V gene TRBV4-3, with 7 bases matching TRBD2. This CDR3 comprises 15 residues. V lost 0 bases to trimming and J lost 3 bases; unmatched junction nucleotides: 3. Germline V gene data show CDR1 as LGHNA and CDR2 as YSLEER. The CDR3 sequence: CASSQEHGGTDTQYF. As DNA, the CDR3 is TGCGCCAGCAGCCAAGAACACGGGGGGACAGATACGCAGTATTTT.

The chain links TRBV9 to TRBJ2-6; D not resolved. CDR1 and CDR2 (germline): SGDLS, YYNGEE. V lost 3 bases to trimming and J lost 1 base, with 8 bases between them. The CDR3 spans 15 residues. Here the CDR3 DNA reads TGTGCCAGCAGCGCCTTAGATTCTGGGGCCAACGTCCTGACTTTC. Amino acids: CASSALDSGANVLTF.

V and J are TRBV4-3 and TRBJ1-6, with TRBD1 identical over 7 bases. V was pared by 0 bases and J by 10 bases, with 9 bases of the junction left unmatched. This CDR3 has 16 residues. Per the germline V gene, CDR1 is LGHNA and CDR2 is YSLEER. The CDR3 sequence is CASSQDLQGPKSPLHF. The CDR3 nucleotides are TGCGCCAGCAGCCAAGACTTACAGGGGCCAAAATCACCCCTCCACTTT.

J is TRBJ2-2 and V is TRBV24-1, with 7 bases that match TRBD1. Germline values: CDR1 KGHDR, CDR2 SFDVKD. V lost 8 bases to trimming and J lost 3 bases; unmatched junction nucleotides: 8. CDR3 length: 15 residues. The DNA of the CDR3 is TGTGCCACCAACCCGGGCAGGGGGTACACCGGGGAGCTGTTTTTT. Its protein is CATNPGRGYTGELFF.

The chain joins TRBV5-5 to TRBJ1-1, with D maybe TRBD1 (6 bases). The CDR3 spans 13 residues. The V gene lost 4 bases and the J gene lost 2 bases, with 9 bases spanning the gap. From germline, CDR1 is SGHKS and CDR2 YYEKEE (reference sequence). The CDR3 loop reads CASSPDSNTEAFF. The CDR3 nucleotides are TGTGCCAGCAGCCCGGACAGTAACACTGAAGCTTTCTTT.

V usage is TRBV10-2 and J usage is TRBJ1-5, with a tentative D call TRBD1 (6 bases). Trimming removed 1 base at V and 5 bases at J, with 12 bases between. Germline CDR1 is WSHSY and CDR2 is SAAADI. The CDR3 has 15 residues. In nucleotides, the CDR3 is TGCGCCAGCAGTGAGTTACAGGGTGGGCATCAGCCCCAGCATTTT. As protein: CASSELQGGHQPQHF.

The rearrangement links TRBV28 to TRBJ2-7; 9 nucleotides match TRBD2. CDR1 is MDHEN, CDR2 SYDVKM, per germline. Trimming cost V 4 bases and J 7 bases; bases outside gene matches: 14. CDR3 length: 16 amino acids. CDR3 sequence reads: CASSSLWISGRTEQYF. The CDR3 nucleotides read TGTGCCAGCAGTTCGCTATGGATTAGCGGGAGAACTGAGCAGTACTTC.

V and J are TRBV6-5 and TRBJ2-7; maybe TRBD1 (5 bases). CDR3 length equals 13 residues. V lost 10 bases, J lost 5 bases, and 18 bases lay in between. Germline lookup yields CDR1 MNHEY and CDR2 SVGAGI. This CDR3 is CATNRLIFHEQYF. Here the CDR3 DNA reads TGTGCCACCAACAGGCTTATCTTCCACGAGCAGTACTTC.